Listed here are 31 T cell receptor beta chains from one sample, sequenced in a study of blood T cell repertoires in COVID-19. Clones were sequenced by immunoSEQ multiplex PCR, and TCRdb holds only the in-frame ones, with some missing. Among 20,000 to 30,000 clones listed, 85% to 90% were seen once. The specimen was peripheral blood. The receptor source for this set is a human donor in a cohort sampled during active COVID-19.

The chain joins TRBV30 to TRBJ1-5, with D perhaps matching TRBD1 (5 bases). Germline V lookup: CDR1 GTSNPN, CDR2 SVGIG (reference sequence). Trimming cost V 5 bases and J 4 bases, with 12 bases left between them. The CDR3 has 13 residues. CDR3 protein: CAWGTRENQPQHF. CDR3 in DNA: TGTGCCTGGGGGACTCGCGAGAATCAGCCCCAGCATTTT.

The chain joins TRBV27 to TRBJ1-2; perhaps TRBD1 as D (6 bases). Trimming took 1 base from V and 9 from J, leaving 9 bases between them. Germline V gene sequence: CDR1 MNHEY, CDR2 SMNVEV (reference sequence). The CDR3 is 12 amino acids. Here the CDR3 reads CASSLLGQSYTF. The CDR3 region has the DNA TGTGCCAGCAGTTTATTAGGACAGAGCTACACCTTC.

This rearrangement joins TRBV6-5 to TRBJ2-5, with TRBD1 identical over 8 bases. Germline CDR1 MNHEY, CDR2 SVGAGI. Germline trimming cut 3 bases from V and 6 bases from J; bases unmatched to any gene: 3. CDR3 length: 13 residues. The chain's CDR3 is CASSYQGAQTQYF. The CDR3 coding sequence is TGTGCCAGCAGTTATCAGGGGGCTCAGACCCAGTACTTC.

J is TRBJ2-5 and V is TRBV3-1 (or the pseudogene TRBV3-2); 13 positions match TRBD2. Per the germline V gene, CDR1 is LGHDT and CDR2 is YNNKEL (reference sequence). This CDR3 region has 17 residues. Trimming cost V 4 bases and J 5 bases; bases outside gene matches: 10. The CDR3 nucleotides are TGTGCCAGCAGCCGAGGACTAGCGGGAGTCAGGCAGGAGACCCAGTACTTC. Protein product: CASSRGLAGVRQETQYF.

The rearrangement joins TRBV19 to TRBJ1-1; 7 nucleotides align to TRBD1. The CDR3 is 16 amino acids. Germline trimming cut 6 bases from V and 2 bases from J; bases unmatched to any gene: 12. Germline CDR1 is LNHDA and CDR2 is SQIVND (reference sequence). The CDR3 DNA sequence: TGTGCCAGTAGCAAATTGACAGGGTATAGAAACACTGAAGCTTTCTTT. This sequence encodes CASSKLTGYRNTEAFF.

The chain employs TRBV11-3 and TRBJ2-7; the D gene is possibly TRBD2 (6 bases). This CDR3 has 13 amino acids. V lost 3 bases to trimming and J lost 4 bases, with 10 bases between them. Per germline, CDR1 SGHNT and CDR2 YENEEA. CDR3 nucleotide sequence: TGTGCCAGCAGCTTGGGGGGACGTTACGAGCAGTACTTC. Its translation is CASSLGGRYEQYF.

There are a few counts of this clone. The rearrangement joins TRBV7-2 to TRBJ1-6, with a possible D match to TRBD1 (6 bases). Germline V gene data show CDR1 as SGHTA and CDR2 as FQGNSA. The length of the CDR3 is 14 residues. Trimming pared 0 bases from V and 10 bases from J, leaving 10 bases between. In DNA form, the CDR3 reads TGTGCCAGCAGCTTAGCTGGGGGCCGCTCACCCCTCCACTTT. Its protein is CASSLAGGRSPLHF.

V and J are TRBV3-1 (or the pseudogene TRBV3-2) and TRBJ2-5; TRBD2 aligns across 12 bases. CDR1 is LGHDT, CDR2 YNNKEL, per germline (reference sequence). The CDR3 is 13 amino acids. V lost 7 bases, J lost 7 bases, and 4 bases stayed unmatched. The CDR3 DNA sequence: TGTGCCAGCATCCCTAGCGGGGGGGCGACCCAGTACTTC. It is translated as CASIPSGGATQYF.

The genes are TRBV15 and TRBJ2-1, with 8 nucleotides matching TRBD2. Germline lookup yields CDR1 LNHNV and CDR2 YYDKDF (reference sequence). Trimming cost V 0 bases and J 15 bases; bases outside gene matches: 4. The CDR3 length is 12 residues. As DNA, the CDR3 is TGTGCCACCAGCAGAGACGGGAGGGCACCGTTCTTC. Protein sequence: CATSRDGRAPFF.

This clone was counted a single time. The CDR3 is CATSPRRTYNEQFF. The DNA of the CDR3 is TGTGCCACCAGCCCGCGGCGGACCTACAATGAGCAGTTCTTC. J is TRBJ2-1 and V is TRBV15; D is unclear. Trimming took off 5 bases at V and 2 bases at J, with 10 bases between the two ends. The germline CDR1 and CDR2 sequences are LNHNV and YYDKDF (reference sequence). This CDR3 spans 14 amino acids.

This chain joins TRBV3-1 (or the pseudogene TRBV3-2) and TRBJ2-7, with a possible D match to TRBD1 (6 bases). CDR1 is LGHDT, CDR2 YNNKEL, per germline (reference sequence). This CDR3 region has 15 residues. V gave up 4 bases and J gave up 1 base, with 14 bases separating them. The CDR3 region has the DNA TGTGCCAGCAGCCCAGGTGGGCAGGGGTCCTACGAGCAGTACTTC. Amino acid sequence: CASSPGGQGSYEQYF.

J is TRBJ2-5 and V is TRBV14, with TRBD1 matching 8 bases. CDR3 length: 14 residues. CDR1 is SGHDN, CDR2 FVKESK, per germline. J lost 5 bases, V lost 4 bases, and 6 bases had no gene match. The CDR3 here is CASSRFQGAETQYF. In DNA, the CDR3 is TGTGCCAGCAGCCGTTTTCAGGGGGCGGAGACCCAGTACTTC.

The chain has TRBV9 and TRBJ2-7; D might be TRBD2 (5 bases). The germline gives CDR1 SGDLS, CDR2 YYNGEE. This CDR3 is built from 12 residues. Trimming shortened V by 4 bases and J by 6 bases, and 11 bases separated the two germline ends. DNA of the CDR3: TGTGCCAGCAGCCCCGGACTGGGCGAGCAGTACTTC. Encoded protein: CASSPGLGEQYF. The entire variable domain, with the rest obtained from reference TRBV9 and TRBJ2-7, is as follows: DSGVTQTPKHLITATGQRVTLRCSPRSGDLSVYWYQQSLDQGLQFLIQYYNGEERAKGNILERFSAQQFPDLHSELNLSSLELGDSALYFCASSPGLGEQYFGPGTRLTVT.

The chain is built from TRBV28 and TRBJ1-2; 7 nucleotides match TRBD1. The junction had 2 bases not matched to a gene; V was cut back by 4 bases and J by 0 bases. Germline V CDR1 and CDR2: MDHEN, SYDVKM. The CDR3 runs 14 residues. Here the CDR3 reads CASSSTGTNYGYTF. The CDR3 DNA reads TGTGCCAGCAGTTCGACAGGGACTAACTATGGCTACACCTTC.

V is TRBV11-1 and J is TRBJ2-1; 11 bases are shared with TRBD2. V trimming: 2 bases; J trimming: 7 bases; junction bases outside the gene matches: 7. Germline CDR1 reads SGHAT; CDR2 reads FQDESV (reference sequence). The CDR3 is 16 residues long. The CDR3 sequence: CASSLLAGGIGNEQFF. DNA for the CDR3: TGTGCCAGCAGCTTACTAGCGGGGGGCATTGGGAATGAGCAGTTCTTC.

The chain links TRBV5-1 to TRBJ2-1; tentative D call: TRBD2 (6 bases). CDR1 and CDR2 from the germline V gene are SGHRS and YFSETQ. The V end lost 2 bases, the J end lost 9 bases, and 12 bases lay between the germline ends. This CDR3 is 13 amino acids long. The CDR3 DNA is TGCGCCAGCAGCTTTGGAGGGAGTACTGAGCAGTTCTTC. Translating it yields CASSFGGSTEQFF. Full variable domain (missing parts from reference TRBV5-1 and TRBJ2-1): KAGVTQTPRYLIKTRGQQVTLSCSPISGHRSVSWYQQTPGQGLQFLFEYFSETQRNKGNFPGRFSGRQFSNSRSEMNVSTLELGDSALYLCASSFGGSTEQFFGPGTRLTVL.

This chain uses TRBV7-7 with TRBJ2-5, with 9 bases that match TRBD1. Germline CDR1 is SSHAT and CDR2 is FNYEAQ (reference sequence). This CDR3 comprises 15 residues. Trimming at V came to 5 bases and at J to 2 bases, leaving 6 bases not matched to a gene. CDR3 sequence: CASSQNRGRQETQYF. CDR3 sequence (DNA): TGTGCCAGCAGCCAGAACAGGGGGCGGCAAGAGACCCAGTACTTC.

The rearrangement joins TRBV9 to TRBJ1-1; possible D gene TRBD1, 6 bases. Trimming took off 0 bases at V and 2 bases at J, with 11 bases between the two ends. Germline V CDR1 and CDR2: SGDLS, YYNGEE. This CDR3 is built from 15 residues. CDR3 residues: CASSVGVTGNTEAFF. DNA for the CDR3: TGTGCCAGCAGCGTAGGGGTGACAGGTAACACTGAAGCTTTCTTT. The variable domain in full, completed from reference TRBV9 and TRBJ1-1, reads DSGVTQTPKHLITATGQRVTLRCSPRSGDLSVYWYQQSLDQGLQFLIQYYNGEERAKGNILERFSAQQFPDLHSELNLSSLELGDSALYFCASSVGVTGNTEAFFGQGTRLTVV.

The V and J genes are TRBV28 and TRBJ2-3; 11 bases are a match to TRBD2. Germline V gene lookup returns CDR1 MDHEN and CDR2 SYDVKM. The J segment lost 0 bases and the V segment lost 7 bases, leaving 3 bases of the junction unmatched. CDR3 size: 15 residues. The CDR3 protein is CASKRTSGSTDTQYF. DNA of the CDR3: TGTGCCAGCAAGAGGACTAGCGGGAGCACAGATACGCAGTATTTT.

The CDR3 nucleotides read TGTGCCAGCAGCCGGGACACCTCCTACGAGCAGTACTTC. This translates into CASSRDTSYEQYF. The chain links TRBV5-4 to TRBJ2-7, with D possibly matching TRBD1 (6 bases). Germline CDR1 and CDR2: SGHNT and YYREEE (reference sequence). Trimming pared 4 bases from V and 0 bases from J, leaving 8 bases between. CDR3 length: 13 residues. Variable domain in full (rest from reference TRBV5-4 and TRBJ2-7): ETGVTQSPTHLIKTRGQQVTLRCSSQSGHNTVSWYQQALGQGPQFIFQYYREEENGRGNFPPRFSGLQFPNYSSELNVNALELDDSALYLCASSRDTSYEQYFGPGTRLTVT.

In DNA form, the CDR3 reads TGTGCCAGCAGCCCCACTTTGGGACTAGCGGGAGGAAATGAGCAGTTCTTC. It translates to CASSPTLGLAGGNEQFF. The chain employs TRBV7-2 and TRBJ2-1; TRBD2 matches at 15 bases. Germline CDR1 reads SGHTA; CDR2 reads FQGNSA. This CDR3 comprises 17 residues. Losses at the gene ends were 5 bases for V and 7 bases for J; bases not matched to a gene: 9.

In DNA form, the CDR3 reads TGTGCCAGCAGTTTAGGAGGGGGCTCGGGCAATCAGCCCCAGCATTTT. This codes for CASSLGGGSGNQPQHF. The gene calls are TRBV27 and TRBJ1-5; 7 nucleotides line up with TRBD1. Germline V gene sequence: CDR1 MNHEY, CDR2 SMNVEV (reference sequence). V lost 2 bases, J lost 2 bases, and 6 bases stayed unmatched. This CDR3 has 16 amino acids.

The chain employs TRBV20-1 and TRBJ2-1; tentative D call: TRBD1 (6 bases). There are 11 residues in the CDR3. Per the germline V gene, CDR1 is DFQATT and CDR2 is SNEGSKA (reference sequence). V lost 6 bases, J lost 7 bases, and 10 bases lay in between. For the CDR3, the DNA is TGCAGTGCGCCAGGGGTTAATGAGCAGTTCTTC. Translating gives CSAPGVNEQFF.

DNA for the CDR3: TGCAGCATAACCCCCGGGACAGGCTATGGCTACACCTTC. Translated, it gives CSITPGTGYGYTF. The chain links TRBV29-1 to TRBJ1-2; 8 bases align to TRBD1. J lost 4 bases, V lost 8 bases, and 9 bases had no gene match. This CDR3 spans 13 amino acids. Germline assignment: CDR1 SQVTM and CDR2 ANQGSEA. Combining the CDR3 with reference TRBV29-1 and TRBJ1-2 gives the whole variable domain SAVISQKPSRDICQRGTSLTIQCQVDSQVTMMFWYRQQPGQSLTLIATANQGSEATYESGFVIDKFPISRPNLTFSTLTVSNMSPEDSSIYLCSITPGTGYGYTFGSGTRLTVV.

This chain links TRBV3-1 (or the pseudogene TRBV3-2) with TRBJ2-5, with 10 bases lining up with TRBD2. Germline V lookup: CDR1 LGHDT, CDR2 YNNKEL (reference sequence). J was trimmed by 4 bases and V by 4 bases; bases with no gene match: 9. The CDR3 totals 16 residues. The chain's CDR3 is CASSPGVAGGLETQYF. The CDR3 DNA sequence: TGTGCCAGCAGCCCCGGGGTAGCGGGAGGTTTAGAGACCCAGTACTTC.

This chain uses TRBV5-1 with TRBJ1-1, with TRBD1 identical over 8 bases. CDR1 and CDR2 (germline): SGHRS, YFSETQ. V shed 4 bases, J shed 3 bases, and the junction held 11 bases outside the gene matches. This CDR3 region has 16 residues. This CDR3 reads CASSIGTGTKYTEAFF. The DNA of the CDR3 is TGCGCCAGCAGCATAGGGACAGGAACAAAGTACACTGAAGCTTTCTTT.

The chain links TRBV20-1 to TRBJ1-2, with D hard to call. Germline loops: CDR1 DFQATT, CDR2 SNEGSKA (reference sequence). V was pared by 3 bases and J by 8 bases, with 10 bases between. The CDR3 is 11 residues long. The CDR3 DNA sequence: TGCAGTGCTAGTGGGAGCACGGGCTACACCTTC. It codes for CSASGSTGYTF.

DNA of the CDR3: TGTGCCAGTAGTGCAAGCGGGGGGTTAGCCAAAAACATTCAGTACTTC. This sequence encodes CASSASGGLAKNIQYF. The chain combines TRBV19 with TRBJ2-4; 9 bases map to TRBD2. J was trimmed by 0 bases and V by 5 bases; bases with no gene match: 5. CDR3 length equals 16 residues. Per the germline V gene, CDR1 is LNHDA and CDR2 is SQIVND (reference sequence).

This chain connects TRBV5-1 to TRBJ2-5, with 7 nucleotides matching TRBD1. The length of the CDR3 is 13 residues. The germline CDR1 and CDR2 sequences are SGHRS and YFSETQ. V lost 4 bases to trimming and J lost 5 bases; unmatched junction nucleotides: 5. DNA of the CDR3: TGCGCCAGCAGCCAAGGGGGCCAGGAGACCCAGTACTTC. It specifies CASSQGGQETQYF.

Here the CDR3 DNA reads TGTGCCAGCAGTTTATGGGGACAGGGAAGAACGAACACCGGGGAGCTGTTTTTT. This translates into CASSLWGQGRTNTGELFF. The genes are TRBV28 and TRBJ2-2, with TRBD1 matching 9 bases. Losses at the gene ends were 0 bases for V and 0 bases for J; bases not matched to a gene: 5. The germline CDR1 and CDR2 sequences are MDHEN and SYDVKM. This CDR3 is 18 amino acids long.

This chain uses TRBV7-3 with TRBJ2-1, with 11 bases fitting TRBD2. Germline assignment: CDR1 SGHTA and CDR2 FQGTGA. V lost 4 bases, J lost 4 bases, and 12 bases stayed unmatched. This CDR3 is 18 amino acids long. CDR3 nucleotide sequence: TGTGCCAGCAGCTACATAGCGGGAGGGGGGGGGCCTTACAATGAGCAGTTCTTC. This codes for CASSYIAGGGGPYNEQFF.